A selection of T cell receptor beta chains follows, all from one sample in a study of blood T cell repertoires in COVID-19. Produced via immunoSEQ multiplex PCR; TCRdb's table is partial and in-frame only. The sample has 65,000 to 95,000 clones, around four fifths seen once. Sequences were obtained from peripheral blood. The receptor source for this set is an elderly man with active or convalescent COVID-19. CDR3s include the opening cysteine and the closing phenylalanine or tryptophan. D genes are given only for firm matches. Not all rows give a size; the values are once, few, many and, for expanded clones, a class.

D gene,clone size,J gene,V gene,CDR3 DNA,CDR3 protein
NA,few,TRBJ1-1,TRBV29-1,TGCAGCGCCATAGCCCTCGGGTTATGGACTGAAGCTTTCTTT,CSAIALGLWTEAFF
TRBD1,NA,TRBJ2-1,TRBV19,TGTGCCAGTACACAGGGGGACTACAATGAGCAGTTCTTC,CASTQGDYNEQFF
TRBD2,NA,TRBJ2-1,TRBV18,TGTGCCAGCCAACGGACTAGCGGGCCTGTGGATGAGCAGTTCTTC,CASQRTSGPVDEQFF
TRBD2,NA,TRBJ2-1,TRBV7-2,TGTGCCAGCAGCTCTCCTAGCGGGGGGTACAATGAGCAGTTCTTC,CASSSPSGGYNEQFF
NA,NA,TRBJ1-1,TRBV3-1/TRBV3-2,TGTGCCAGCAGCCAATTCGGGAACACTGAAGCTTTCTTT,CASSQFGNTEAFF
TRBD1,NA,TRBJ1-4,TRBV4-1,TGCGCCAGCAGCTCCCGGGACAGCTATGAAAAACTGTTTTTT,CASSSRDSYEKLFF
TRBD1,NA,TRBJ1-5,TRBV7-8,TGTGCCAGCAGCTCCGGGACAGGGGGCGGTCAGCCCCAGCATTTT,CASSSGTGGGQPQHF
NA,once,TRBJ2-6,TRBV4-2,TGTGCCAGCAGCCAAGACATACAGGGTAGAGCCAACGTCCTGACTTTC,CASSQDIQGRANVLTF
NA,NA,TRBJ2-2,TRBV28,TGTGCCAGCAGTTTCTCACAGGGCGTACCCTCCGGGGAGCTGTTTTTT,CASSFSQGVPSGELFF
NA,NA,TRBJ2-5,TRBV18,TGTGCCAGCTCGAGGGACCAAGAGACCCAGTACTTC,CASSRDQETQYF
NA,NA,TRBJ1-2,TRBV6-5,TGTGCCAGCAGATTGGAGAAGAGAGGGTATGGCTACACCTTC,CASRLEKRGYGYTF
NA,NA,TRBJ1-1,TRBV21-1,TGTGCCAGCAGGCGTATAAAACCGGGACAATTACGGGTGTACGCTGAAGCTTTCTTT,CASRRIKPGQLRVYAEAFF
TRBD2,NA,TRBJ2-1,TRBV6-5,TGTGCCAGCGGGACTAGCGGGGAATACAATGAGCAGTTCTTC,CASGTSGEYNEQFF
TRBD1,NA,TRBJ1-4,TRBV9,TGTGCCAGCAGCCAGTTACAGGGGGGAAAACTGTTTTTT,CASSQLQGGKLFF
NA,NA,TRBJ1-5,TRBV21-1,TGTGCCAGCACCGACCAAACACGACAGAAACTCAATCAGCCCCAGCATTTT,CASTDQTRQKLNQPQHF
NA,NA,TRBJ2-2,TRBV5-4,TGTGCCAGCAGCGCAACCGAGCTAAGAGCCGGGGAGCTGTTTTTT,CASSATELRAGELFF
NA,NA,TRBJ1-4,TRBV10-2,TGCGCCAGCAGTACGGTCCCCCGGCGAGGAGTCCACCAACTGTTTTTT,CASSTVPRRGVHQLFF
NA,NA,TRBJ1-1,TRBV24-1,TGTGCCACCAGTGATGACTTGAACACTGAAGCTTTCTTT,CATSDDLNTEAFF
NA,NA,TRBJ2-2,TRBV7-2,TGTGCCAGCAGCTTCCCCAGGGGAGGGACCGGGGAGCTGTTTTTT,CASSFPRGGTGELFF
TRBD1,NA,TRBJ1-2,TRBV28,TGTGCCAGCAGCCAGGGGGATTTTGGCTACACCTTC,CASSQGDFGYTF